This TCR beta chain derives from a study of cytomegalovirus exposure and HLA in healthy donors. General study findings and limits: Previously analyzed data showed that most TCR beta V segments were productive at a frequency of about 87% or about 30%. Cytomegalovirus association was assigned to approximately 180 TCR beta chains.

PCR was performed using 60 Vbeta and 13 Jbeta primers. Sequenced by immunoSEQ multiplex PCR; TCRdb stores in-frame clones only, minus some. This sample has about 180,000 clones, with 75% to 85% found just once. A remark on this clone: Antigen: not known.

V was shortened by 2 bases and J by 0 bases, with 8 bases between the two germline ends. This CDR3 has 15 amino acids. Germline V gene lookup returns CDR1 MNHEY and CDR2 SMNVEV (reference sequence). The TCR originated in a girl aged 2-15 years in good health and CMV-seropositive. Sequencing was performed on PBMCs. The V gene is TRBV27, the J gene TRBJ2-1; tentative D call: TRBD2 (5 bases). The CDR3 spells CASSLRESSYNEQFF. In DNA form, the CDR3 reads TGTGCCAGCAGTTTACGGGAAAGCTCCTACAATGAGCAGTTCTTC.